The clone carrying this T cell receptor beta chain showed up many times. V shed 6 bases and J 9 bases; nucleotides not matched to a gene: 5. CDR3 length: 14 residues. Amplified TCR beta CDR3 regions derived from RNA transcripts. HTBI primers drove first-round RT-PCR of the TCR CDR3. Each CDR3 protein gets one entry after TCRdb re-called the multiplex PCR reads with MiXCR. There are some 510,000 distinct CDR3 sequences in the sample; about a fifth occur only once, and roughly 29% lies in the top ten. The data were obtained in a study of T cells in Graves' hyperthyroidism and ophthalmopathy. The clonotype comes from a man younger than 35 with Graves' hyperthyroidism. The sequencing input was blood. The chain is built from TRBV12-3 or TRBV12-4 and TRBJ1-6; 10 bases align to TRBD1. The CDR3 sequence: CASSSGQGSSPLHF. In DNA form, the CDR3 reads TGTGCCAGCAGCTCGGGACAGGGGAGTTCACCCCTCCACTTT.